This T cell receptor (beta chain) derives from a study of blood T cells in healthy people across ages. Study-level points and caveats: In long-lived donors, naive CD4+ cell counts and diversity exceeded those of aged donors. Diversity was estimated from one million T cells, and these estimates were considered underestimates.

Primed by a sample-barcoded 5' primer and a J-beta primer mix, a second PCR proceeded for 7 to 11 cycles. Every cDNA molecule bore a tag from a template-switch adaptor containing 12 random nucleotides. TCRdb recomputed calls from the 5' RACE reads with MiXCR, one row per CDR3 protein. In the table there are about 580,000 distinct CDR3 sequences, around 48% of which are singletons. On this clonotype: Antigen unknown.

V lost 5 bases, J lost 2 bases, and 9 bases stayed unmatched. The germline V gene has CDR1 MNHEY and CDR2 SVGEGT. This CDR3 comprises 17 residues. Each sample yielded at least 6 micrograms of PBMC total RNA. The sequenced material came from blood. The chain recombines TRBV6-2 or TRBV6-3 with TRBJ2-2, with TRBD1 matching 9 bases. This clonotype originated in an elderly man in good health. The CDR3 here is CASSQPKTGGNTGELFF. CDR3 sequence (DNA): TGTGCCAGCAGTCAACCCAAAACAGGGGGCAACACCGGGGAGCTGTTTTTT.